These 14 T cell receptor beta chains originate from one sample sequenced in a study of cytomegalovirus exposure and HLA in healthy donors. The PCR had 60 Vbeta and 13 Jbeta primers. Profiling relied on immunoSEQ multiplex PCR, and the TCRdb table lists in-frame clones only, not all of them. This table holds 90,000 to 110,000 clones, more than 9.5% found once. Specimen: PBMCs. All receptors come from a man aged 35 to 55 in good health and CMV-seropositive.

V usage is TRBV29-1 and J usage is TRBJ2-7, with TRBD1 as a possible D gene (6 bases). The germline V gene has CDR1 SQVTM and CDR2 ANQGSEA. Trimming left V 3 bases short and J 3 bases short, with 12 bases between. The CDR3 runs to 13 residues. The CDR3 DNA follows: TGCAGCGTTGATGTGGGGGCCCACTACGAGCAGTACTTC. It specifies CSVDVGAHYEQYF.

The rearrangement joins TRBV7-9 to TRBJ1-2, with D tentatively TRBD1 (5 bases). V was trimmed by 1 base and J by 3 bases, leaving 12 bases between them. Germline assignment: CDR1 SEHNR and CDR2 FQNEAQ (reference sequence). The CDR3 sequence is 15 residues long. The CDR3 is CASSLDWVGDYGYTF. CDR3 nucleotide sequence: TGTGCCAGCAGCTTAGATTGGGTAGGGGACTATGGCTACACCTTC.

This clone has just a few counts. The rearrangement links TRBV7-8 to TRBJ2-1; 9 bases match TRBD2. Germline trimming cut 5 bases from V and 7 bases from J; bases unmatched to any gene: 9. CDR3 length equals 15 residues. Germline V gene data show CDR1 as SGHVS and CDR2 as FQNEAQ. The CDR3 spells CASSETGTSLNEQFF. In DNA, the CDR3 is TGTGCCAGCAGCGAAACCGGGACTAGCTTAAATGAGCAGTTCTTC. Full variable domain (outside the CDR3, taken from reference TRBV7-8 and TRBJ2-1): GAGVSQSPRYKVAKRGQDVALRCDPISGHVSLFWYQQALGQGPEFLTYFQNEAQLDKSGLPSDRFFAERPEGSVSTLKIQRTQQEDSAVYLCASSETGTSLNEQFFGPGTRLTVL.

The CDR3 here is CASSPRRDRVETQYF. The DNA for the CDR3 is TGTGCCAGCAGCCCGCGCCGGGACAGGGTCGAGACCCAGTACTTC. This chain connects TRBV7-7 to TRBJ2-5; 9 bases are a match to TRBD1. Germline lookup yields CDR1 SSHAT and CDR2 FNYEAQ (reference sequence). The V and J ends lost 5 bases and 5 bases, in that order; junction bases with no gene match: 9. The CDR3 extends over 15 amino acids.

The CDR3 DNA reads as TGTGCCAGCAGCGTAGGGCGGGGCCCCTACAATGAGCAGTTCTTC. It encodes CASSVGRGPYNEQFF. The rearrangement joins TRBV9 to TRBJ2-1; a weak D match, TRBD2 (6 bases). The germline CDR1 and CDR2 sequences are SGDLS and YYNGEE. CDR3 length: 15 amino acids. V lost 0 bases and J 2 bases, leaving 9 bases between the germline ends.

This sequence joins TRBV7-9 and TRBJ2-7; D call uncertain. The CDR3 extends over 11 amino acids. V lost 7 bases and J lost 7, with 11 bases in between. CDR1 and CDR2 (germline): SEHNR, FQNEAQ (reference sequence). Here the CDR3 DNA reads TGTGCCAGCACCCTAAGCTCGGAGCAGTACTTC. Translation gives CASTLSSEQYF.

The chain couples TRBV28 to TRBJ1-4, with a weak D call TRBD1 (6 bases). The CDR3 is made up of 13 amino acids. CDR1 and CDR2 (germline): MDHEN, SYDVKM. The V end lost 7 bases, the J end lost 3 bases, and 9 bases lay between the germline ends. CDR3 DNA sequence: TGTGCCAGCATTCGGACAGCTAATGAAAAACTGTTTTTT. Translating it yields CASIRTANEKLFF.

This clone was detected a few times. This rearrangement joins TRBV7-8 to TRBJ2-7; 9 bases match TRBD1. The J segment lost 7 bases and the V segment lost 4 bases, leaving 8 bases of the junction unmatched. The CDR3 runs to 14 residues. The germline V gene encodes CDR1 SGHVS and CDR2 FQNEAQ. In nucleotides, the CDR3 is TGTGCCAGCAGCTCCGGGACAGGGTCGGGTGAGCAGTACTTC. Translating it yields CASSSGTGSGEQYF.

The CDR3 nucleotides are TGTGCCAGCAGCTTAGACTCTACTAGCACAGATACGCAGTATTTT. This sequence encodes CASSLDSTSTDTQYF. The chain has TRBV7-9 and TRBJ2-3; no clear D gene. This CDR3 has 15 residues. Germline V CDR1 and CDR2: SEHNR, FQNEAQ (reference sequence). Trimming stripped 1 base from V and 0 bases from J, with 8 bases between.

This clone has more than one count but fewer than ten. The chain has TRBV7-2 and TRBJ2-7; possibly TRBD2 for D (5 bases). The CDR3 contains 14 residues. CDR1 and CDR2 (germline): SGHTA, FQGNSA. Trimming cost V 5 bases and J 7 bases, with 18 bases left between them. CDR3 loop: CASSLSVQNGEQYF. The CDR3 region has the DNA TGTGCCAGCAGCCTTAGCGTGCAGAACGGGGAGCAGTACTTC. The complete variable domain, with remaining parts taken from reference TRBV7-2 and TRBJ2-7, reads GAGVSQSPSNKVTEKGKDVELRCDPISGHTALYWYRQSLGQGLEFLIYFQGNSAPDKSGLPSDRFSAERTGGSVSTLTIQRTQQEDSAVYLCASSLSVQNGEQYFGPGTRLTVT.

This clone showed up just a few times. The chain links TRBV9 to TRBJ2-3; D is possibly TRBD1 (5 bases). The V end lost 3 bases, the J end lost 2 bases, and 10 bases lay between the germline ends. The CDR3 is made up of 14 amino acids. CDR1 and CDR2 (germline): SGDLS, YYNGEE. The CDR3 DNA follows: TGTGCCAGCAGCGCCAGGGATCTCACAGATACGCAGTATTTT. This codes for CASSARDLTDTQYF. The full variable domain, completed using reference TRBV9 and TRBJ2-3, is DSGVTQTPKHLITATGQRVTLRCSPRSGDLSVYWYQQSLDQGLQFLIQYYNGEERAKGNILERFSAQQFPDLHSELNLSSLELGDSALYFCASSARDLTDTQYFGPGTRLTVL.

For the CDR3, the DNA is TGTGCCAGCAGTTTCACAGGTCAAGAGACCCAGTACTTC. Translation: CASSFTGQETQYF. This sequence joins TRBV27 and TRBJ2-5; possible D gene TRBD1, 5 bases. The germline V and J ends were trimmed by 3 bases and 2 bases, with 7 bases remaining between them. The germline CDR1 and CDR2 sequences are MNHEY and SMNVEV (reference sequence). The CDR3 loop spans 13 amino acids.

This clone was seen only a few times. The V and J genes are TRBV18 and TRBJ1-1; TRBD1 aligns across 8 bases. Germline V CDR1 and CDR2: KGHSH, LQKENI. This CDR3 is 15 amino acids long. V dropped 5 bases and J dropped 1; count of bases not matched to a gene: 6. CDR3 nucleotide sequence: TGTGCCAGCTCATCGTCGGACAGGGCGAACACTGAAGCTTTCTTT. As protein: CASSSSDRANTEAFF.

The CDR3 reads CASSLDPTLYGYTF. The CDR3 coding sequence is TGTGCCAGCAGCTTAGACCCGACACTCTATGGCTACACCTTC. The chain uses TRBV7-2 and TRBJ1-2; the D is unclear. Trimming shortened V by 1 base and J by 4 bases, and 10 bases separated the two germline ends. The V gene's germline CDR1 is SGHTA and CDR2 FQGNSA. The CDR3 consists of 14 residues. Variable domain in full (rest from reference TRBV7-2 and TRBJ1-2): GAGVSQSPSNKVTEKGKDVELRCDPISGHTALYWYRQSLGQGLEFLIYFQGNSAPDKSGLPSDRFSAERTGGSVSTLTIQRTQQEDSAVYLCASSLDPTLYGYTFGSGTRLTVV.